These 16 T cell receptor beta chains share one sample of origin, sequenced in a study of blood T cells in healthy people across ages. Alongside a J-beta primer mix, a sample-barcoded 5' primer served in a second PCR lasting about 7 to 11 cycles. MiXCR, applied by TCRdb to the 5' RACE reads, yields one record per CDR3 protein. The table records roughly 1.5 million distinct CDR3 sequences, under 55% of them present only once. Sequencing was carried out using blood. These receptors all come from a young woman in good health.

V usage is TRBV11-2 and J usage is TRBJ2-4; 9 bases are a match to TRBD1. The J call is uncertain, as TRBJ2-5 better fits the DNA end. CDR1 is SGHAT, CDR2 FQNNGV, per germline. CDR3 size: 15 residues. For the CDR3, the DNA is TGTGCCAGCAGAGCCCCGCGGGACAGGGCGGAGACCCAGTACTTC. It codes for CASRAPRDRAETQYF.

The V gene is TRBV7-9, the J gene TRBJ2-4; D ambiguous. This CDR3 is built from 16 residues. V lost 7 bases and J lost 0, with 16 bases in between. The germline V gene has CDR1 SEHNR and CDR2 FQNEAQ (reference sequence). The CDR3 spells CASTPSKGLAKNIQYF. CDR3 nucleotide sequence: TGTGCCAGCACCCCTAGTAAGGGTCTAGCCAAAAACATTCAGTACTTC.

The DNA for the CDR3 is TGCAGTGCTAGACAAGCGGGGGGGCTTGAATACGAGCAGTACTTC. Translating it yields CSARQAGGLEYEQYF. The J gene is TRBJ2-5, the V gene TRBV20-1; 10 bases map to TRBD2. The tail of the sequence fits TRBJ2-7 better, so the J call may be wrong. Per germline, CDR1 DFQATT and CDR2 SNEGSKA (reference sequence). CDR3 size: 15 residues.

V usage is TRBV29-1 and J usage is TRBJ1-1; no clear D. This CDR3 is 14 amino acids long. Germline V gene data show CDR1 as SQVTM and CDR2 as ANQGSEA. Trimming stripped 6 bases from V and 5 bases from J, with 19 bases between. The CDR3 here is CSVYQRLGRTEAFF. The DNA for the CDR3 is TGCAGCGTATACCAAAGGCTGGGCAGGACTGAAGCTTTCTTT.

The rearrangement joins TRBV6-1 to TRBJ2-4; D not certain. V was pared by 2 bases and J by 13 bases, with 18 bases between. CDR1 and CDR2 (germline): MNHNS, SASEGT. This CDR3 comprises 14 residues. CDR3 sequence reads: CASSESLTYIEQYF. The DNA for the CDR3 is TGTGCCAGCAGTGAAAGTTTAACGTACATTGAGCAGTACTTC.

The J gene is TRBJ2-3, the V gene TRBV20-1, with D possibly TRBD2 on 6 matching bases. The CDR3 has 11 residues. Looked up from germline, CDR1 is DFQATT and CDR2 is SNEGSKA (reference sequence). Here the CDR3 reads CSAERGDTQYF. CDR3 nucleotide sequence: TGCAGCGCCGAACGGGGGGATACGCAGTATTTT.

V usage is TRBV6-2 or TRBV6-3 and J usage is TRBJ2-5; TRBD2 might be the D (6 bases). V was cut by 8 bases and J by 0 bases, with 7 bases left in between. Germline V CDR1 and CDR2: MNHEY, SVGEGT. This CDR3 spans 12 amino acids. In DNA, the CDR3 is TGTGCCAGCGGAGGGGACCAAGAGACCCAGTACTTC. Translated, it gives CASGGDQETQYF.

This clonotype was detected only a few times. V usage is TRBV7-2 and J usage is TRBJ2-3; TRBD2 agrees at 10 bases. The CDR3 contains 15 residues. Germline assignment: CDR1 SGHTA and CDR2 FQGNSA. V shed 1 base, J shed 8 bases, and the junction held 6 bases outside the gene matches. CDR3 nucleotides: TGTGCCAGCAGCTTAGAGCGTCTAGCGGGAGTTACGCAGTATTTT. This sequence encodes CASSLERLAGVTQYF.

This CDR3 reads CASTSGRRQSSYNEQFF. CDR3 coding DNA: TGTGCCAGCACCTCCGGAAGGAGGCAGAGCTCCTACAATGAGCAGTTCTTC. The V call is TRBV5-6, the J call TRBJ2-1, with a weak D call TRBD2 (5 bases). The CDR3 spans 17 residues. V was cut by 6 bases and J by 0 bases, with 19 bases left in between. Germline-derived CDR1 and CDR2 are SGHDT and YYEEEE.

The chain uses TRBV4-2 and TRBJ1-2, with D hard to call. V lost 0 bases, J lost 4 bases, and 9 bases lay in between. In germline, CDR1 is LGHNA, CDR2 YNFKEQ. CDR3 length: 14 amino acids. CDR3 DNA: TGTGCCAGCAGCCAAGAACCCAGGATCTATGGCTACACCTTC. Translated: CASSQEPRIYGYTF.

The chain carries TRBV6-8 and TRBJ2-5, with a possible D match to TRBD2 (6 bases). V was cut by 5 bases and J by 7 bases, with 23 bases left in between. The CDR3 loop spans 16 amino acids. Per the germline V gene, CDR1 is MNHGY and CDR2 is SAAAGT. In nucleotides, the CDR3 is TGTGCCAGCAGTCCGCTGAGCCTGGGACTTCAGGGGACCCAGTACTTC. Its protein is CASSPLSLGLQGTQYF.

The chain links TRBV7-2 to TRBJ1-2; TRBD1 matches at 9 bases. Trimming removed 5 bases from V and 7 bases from J; junction bases left unmatched: 11. The CDR3 runs 15 residues. Germline CDR1 and CDR2: SGHTA and FQGNSA. CDR3 DNA sequence: TGTGCCAGCAGCCTAAACCGGGACAGGGTTTTTGGCTACACCTTC. The encoded protein is CASSLNRDRVFGYTF.

The chain links TRBV3-1 to TRBJ1-2; D gene ambiguous. Germline V gene lookup returns CDR1 LGHDT and CDR2 YNNKEL (reference sequence). The CDR3 is made up of 17 amino acids. The V gene lost 0 bases and the J gene lost 8 bases, with 22 bases spanning the gap. The CDR3 nucleotides are TGTGCCAGCAGCCAAGAAGATACCGGTGCAGGACGGAAAGGCTACACCTTC. Its translation is CASSQEDTGAGRKGYTF.

The chain employs TRBV27 and TRBJ1-5; D not certain. The germline CDR1 and CDR2 sequences are MNHEY and SMNVEV (reference sequence). Trimming pared 8 bases from V and 5 bases from J, leaving 10 bases between. The CDR3 is 12 residues long. The CDR3 bases are TGTGCCAGCGGTGGACCTTATCAGCCCCAGCATTTT. Translation gives CASGGPYQPQHF.

This chain uses TRBV20-1 with TRBJ2-3; no clear D. The V and J ends lost 0 bases and 3 bases respectively, with 10 bases between them. Germline CDR1 and CDR2: DFQATT and SNEGSKA (reference sequence). This CDR3 is built from 14 residues. The CDR3 protein is CSARDPKGTDTQYF. DNA for the CDR3: TGCAGTGCTAGAGATCCGAAGGGAACAGATACGCAGTATTTT.

The chain carries TRBV6-5 and TRBJ1-2, with 10 bases identical to TRBD1. The CDR3 consists of 15 residues. V lost 4 bases and J lost 6; bases outside the gene matches: 8. CDR1 is MNHEY and CDR2 is SVGAGI in the germline V gene. The CDR3 here is CASSFSGTGENGYTF. CDR3 DNA: TGTGCCAGCAGTTTCTCCGGGACAGGGGAGAATGGCTACACCTTC.